A selection of T cell receptor beta chains follows, all from one sample in a study of T cell responses to AZD1222 COVID-19 vaccine. Measured with immunoSEQ multiplex PCR; TCRdb has only the in-frame clones, and not every one. The sample yields approximately 190,000 clones, almost 95% seen once. This material consisted of peripheral blood, taken on day 0 of AZD1222 vaccination. These receptors originate from an adult in good health. Both conserved end residues are part of each CDR3. D genes are given only for firm matches. A row's size may be missing; if present it is once, few, many or a size class.

CDR3 length	D gene	J gene	clone size	V gene	CDR3 protein
18	TRBD2	TRBJ2-5	-	TRBV18	CASSPYLGTSGAQETQYF
16	TRBD2	TRBJ2-1	few	TRBV10-2	CASSEGLAGGLNEQFF
17	-	TRBJ2-1	-	TRBV6-4	CASSDSNILRGNNEQFF
13	-	TRBJ1-3	-	TRBV10-3	CAISEVRGNTIYF
15	-	TRBJ1-5	-	TRBV6-2/TRBV6-3	CASSYFSGDHQPQHF
14	-	TRBJ2-2	-	TRBV18	CASSPPSLTGELFF
12	-	TRBJ1-1	-	TRBV29-1	CSARGLDTEAFF
15	TRBD1	TRBJ2-1	-	TRBV6-5	CASTETGAGYNEQFF
14	TRBD1	TRBJ2-3	-	TRBV10-3	CAARDRGDTDTQYF
11	-	TRBJ2-2	-	TRBV5-1	CASSFGGELFF
13	-	TRBJ1-6	once	TRBV5-1	CASSLDLFSPLHF
14	-	TRBJ2-7	-	TRBV18	CASSPSGQNNEQYF
13	TRBD1	TRBJ2-7	-	TRBV29-1	CSVEGRTGDEQYF
13	TRBD2	TRBJ2-1	-	TRBV3-1/TRBV3-2	CASGLAGVNEQFF
13	-	TRBJ2-3	-	TRBV29-1	CSVDRLSTDTQYF
15	TRBD1	TRBJ2-2	-	TRBV28	CASSPTGGSTGELFF
13	-	TRBJ1-1	-	TRBV5-1	CASSLVLNTEAFF
14	TRBD1	TRBJ1-3	-	TRBV19	CASTDRVSGNTIYF
16	TRBD1	TRBJ2-5	-	TRBV7-3	CASTKRDRGIQETQYF
14	-	TRBJ2-1	-	TRBV29-1	CSVDSLAISNEQFF
13	-	TRBJ2-3	-	TRBV24-1	CATARGGIDTQYF
13	-	TRBJ2-3	-	TRBV27	CASSLASTDTQYF
15	-	TRBJ1-2	-	TRBV5-8	CASSLGAEFNYGYTF
13	-	TRBJ2-5	-	TRBV9	CASSVATSETQYF
16	TRBD2	TRBJ2-3	-	TRBV5-1	CASSSGTSGPQDTQYF
14	-	TRBJ2-1	-	TRBV19	CASSIGMTANEQFF
14	-	TRBJ2-2	-	TRBV18	CASSLDTNTGELFF
12	-	TRBJ1-1	-	TRBV7-9	CASSSPNTEAFF
15	-	TRBJ1-1	-	TRBV2	CASSLLQGRSGEAFF
13	TRBD1	TRBJ2-7	-	TRBV30	CAWARTGPYEQYF
17	TRBD2	TRBJ2-5	-	TRBV30	CAWSTQASGGVAETQYF
15	TRBD1	TRBJ1-2	-	TRBV7-9	CASSYTGDFSYGYTF